A single sample is the source of the 9 T cell receptor beta chains below, sequenced in a study of T-cell reconstitution after alpha-beta-depleted transplantation in children. This sample's TCRbeta library carried unique molecular identifier barcodes. TCRdb independently ran MiXCR on the PCR reads; one entry per CDR3 protein. Altogether 130,000 to 150,000 distinct CDR3 sequences are present, about 8.8% being singletons, with the ten largest covering approximately 18%. Sequencing used PBMCs, mostly from graft donor cells, obtained 180 days after TCRalphabeta/CD19-depleted stem cell transplant. Receptor source: a female patient aged 2-15 years who had a stem cell transplant for congenital amegakaryocytic thrombocytopenia, so the T cells may come from the graft donor.

This clonotype has ten or more counts. V usage is TRBV2 and J usage is TRBJ2-2; 9 nucleotides line up with TRBD2. The trim removed 4 bases at V and 1 base at J, leaving 4 bases unmatched. There are 16 residues in the CDR3. Germline V gene lookup returns CDR1 SNHLY and CDR2 FYNNEI. The CDR3 DNA is TGTGCCAGCAGTGTTAGACTAGCGGTGAACACCGGGGAGCTGTTTTTT. Translated: CASSVRLAVNTGELFF. Looking up the rest from reference TRBV2 and TRBJ2-2 gives the full variable domain: EPEVTQTPSHQVTQMGQEVILRCVPISNHLYFYWYRQILGQKVEFLVSFYNNEISEKSEIFDDQFSVERPDGSNFTLKIRSTKLEDSAMYFCASSVRLAVNTGELFFGEGSRLTVL.

Many counts were recorded for this clonotype. V usage is TRBV3-1 and J usage is TRBJ1-3; a weak D match, TRBD1 (5 bases). The V gene lost 4 bases and the J gene lost 9 bases, with 13 bases spanning the gap. The V gene's germline CDR1 is LGHDT and CDR2 YNNKEL (reference sequence). There are 13 residues in the CDR3. In DNA, the CDR3 is TGTGCCAGCAGCCTTGACGGGACGCGCACCATATATTTT. It translates to CASSLDGTRTIYF.

V gene TRBV7-2 combines with J gene TRBJ2-5; no clear D gene. Germline CDR1 and CDR2: SGHTA and FQGNSA. Trimming cost V 7 bases and J 1 base, with 4 bases left between them. The CDR3 is 11 amino acids. The CDR3 reads CASTPQETQYF. Written as DNA, the CDR3 is TGTGCCAGCACCCCCCAAGAGACCCAGTACTTC.

There are many counts of this clonotype. The rearrangement uses TRBV4-2 and TRBJ2-2, with D perhaps matching TRBD2 (6 bases). Between the trimmed V and J ends, which lost 4 bases and 5 bases, there was a span of 11 bases. This CDR3 region has 14 residues. CDR1 LGHNA and CDR2 YNFKEQ come from the germline V gene. CDR3 residues: CASSPLGGTGELFF. The CDR3 nucleotides are TGTGCCAGCAGCCCCTTGGGGGGAACCGGGGAGCTGTTTTTT.

V usage is TRBV19 and J usage is TRBJ2-1; possibly TRBD1 for D (6 bases). Germline CDR1 and CDR2: LNHDA and SQIVND (reference sequence). This CDR3 comprises 16 residues. Trimming removed 6 bases at V and 2 bases at J, with 17 bases between. The CDR3 DNA reads as TGTGCCAGTAGGGGGGCAAGGAAGTCCGCCTACAATGAGCAGTTCTTC. Translation gives CASRGARKSAYNEQFF.

This clonotype was observed many times. CDR3: CSGGGRGYSTEAFF. The CDR3 DNA follows: TGCAGTGGGGGAGGGAGGGGGTACAGCACTGAAGCTTTCTTT. The chain joins TRBV29-1 to TRBJ1-1; D possibly corresponds to TRBD1 (6 bases). The CDR3 has 14 residues. Germline CDR1 and CDR2: SQVTM and ANQGSEA.

This clonotype was counted at least ten times. The chain links TRBV11-2 to TRBJ2-5; no clear D. CDR1 is SGHAT and CDR2 is FQNNGV in the germline V gene. The CDR3 covers 13 residues. V lost 5 bases to trimming and J lost 5 bases, with 12 bases between them. The CDR3 nucleotides are TGTGCCAGCAGCACAGATGGGATCGAGACCCAGTACTTC. Its translation is CASSTDGIETQYF.

In this sample, this clonotype turned up many times. The CDR3 protein is CASTDRGLEETQYF. The CDR3 DNA is TGTGCCAGCACTGACAGGGGGCTTGAGGAGACCCAGTACTTC. This chain uses TRBV18 with TRBJ2-5; TRBD1 matches 10 bases. CDR3 length: 14 amino acids. J was trimmed by 5 bases and V by 8 bases; bases with no gene match: 8. Per the germline V gene, CDR1 is KGHSH and CDR2 is LQKENI.

In this sample, this clonotype turned up many times. This chain connects TRBV20-1 to TRBJ2-1; 7 bases map to TRBD1. This CDR3 spans 14 amino acids. V shed 6 bases and J 3 bases; nucleotides not matched to a gene: 8. Germline CDR1 is DFQATT and CDR2 is SNEGSKA (reference sequence). The CDR3 is CSAQTGPYYNEQFF. CDR3 DNA sequence: TGCAGTGCCCAGACAGGGCCCTACTACAATGAGCAGTTCTTC.